The 24 T cell receptor beta chains below come from one sample, sequenced in a study of tumor and adjacent non-tumor tissue in lung cancer. The template was RNA from unsorted bulk tissue. Three rounds of nested PCR, following a modified ARM-PCR protocol, produced the TCRbeta library. Using its own MiXCR run on the multiplex PCR reads, TCRdb lists one record per CDR3 protein. The sample shows 100,000 to 150,000 distinct CDR3 sequences, 66% of them seen only once. Sequenced sample: lung tumor tissue. These receptor sequences come from a man aged 25-40 years with non-small cell lung cancer.

Notes on this clonotype: A much larger clone differs from this one at a single base, so this may be a read error. The conserved closing phenylalanine or tryptophan is absent in this CDR3, likely reflecting a read error. This sequence joins TRBV7-2 and TRBJ2-7; 10 nucleotides align to TRBD2. Trimming took 2 bases from V and 6 from J; bases not matched to a gene: 4. The CDR3 covers 14 residues. CDR1 and CDR2 (germline): SGHTA, FQGNSA. The CDR3 sequence is CASSLLGLASEQYY. For the CDR3, the DNA is TGTGCCAGCAGCTTACTGGGACTAGCGAGCGAGCAGTACTAC.

Details on this clonotype: This may be a read error, as it is one base from a much larger clone. V gene TRBV20-1 combines with J gene TRBJ1-6; D call uncertain. CDR3 length: 13 residues. From germline, CDR1 is DFQATT and CDR2 SNEGSKA (reference sequence). The CDR3 here is CSAGGRDNSPLYF. CDR3 bases: TGCAGTGCTGGAGGAAGGGATAATTCACCCCTCTACTTT.

CDR3 region: CASSYSGTGHPAAEKLFF. The CDR3 bases are TGTGCCAGCAGTTACTCCGGGACAGGGCACCCAGCAGCCGAAAAACTGTTTTTT. The rearrangement joins TRBV6-2 or TRBV6-3 to TRBJ1-4; 9 bases match TRBD1. J gave up 8 bases and V 0 bases, and 13 bases lay outside the gene matches. Germline CDR1 is MNHEY and CDR2 is SVGEGT. The CDR3 is made up of 18 amino acids.

To note about this clonotype: The germline gene is not matched at one end of the junction; a read error may be the cause. V usage is TRBV6-1 and J usage is TRBJ2-2; possible D gene TRBD2, 5 bases. This CDR3 region has 13 residues. Germline values: CDR1 MNHNS, CDR2 SASEGT. The CDR3 sequence is CASSEWAAGELSF. Here the CDR3 DNA reads TGTGCCAGCAGTGAATGGGCGGCCGGGGAGCTGTCATTT.

This clonotype was recorded only once. A read error is possible here, since a much larger clone lies one base away. J is TRBJ2-7 and V is TRBV20-1; 8 positions agree with TRBD2. This CDR3 contains 14 residues. Germline loops: CDR1 DFQATT, CDR2 SNEGSKA (reference sequence). V gave up 8 bases and J gave up 6 bases; unmatched junction bases: 15. The CDR3 sequence: CSTTLSGARSEQYF. In DNA, the CDR3 is TGCAGTACTACGCTTAGCGGGGCGAGGTCCGAGCAGTACTTC.

This clonotype occurred a few times. This may be a read error: a much more frequent sequence differs by one nucleotide. The rearrangement uses TRBV20-1 and TRBJ1-1, with a weak D call TRBD1 (5 bases). Germline lookup yields CDR1 DFQATT and CDR2 SNEGSKA (reference sequence). The CDR3 loop spans 14 amino acids. The CDR3 bases are TGCAGTCCTAGAGATCTTTCGGGGGGGATTGAAGCTTTCTTT. Its protein product is CSPRDLSGGIEAFF.

This clonotype was seen many times. One junction end does not reproduce the germline sequence, and a read error may be involved. The chain uses TRBV29-1 and TRBJ2-2; TRBD1 matches 9 bases. Germline CDR1 and CDR2: SQVTM and ANQGSEA. The CDR3 has 14 amino acids. In DNA, the CDR3 is TGCAGCGCCCCCGGACAGGGGAACGCCGGGGAGCTGTTTTTT. It yields the protein CSAPGQGNAGELFF.

With respect to this clonotype: Possible read error: a much larger clone is one base away. The J gene is TRBJ2-2, the V gene TRBV6-5; no firm D call. V lost 4 bases and J lost 5, with 11 bases in between. Germline-derived CDR1 and CDR2 are MNHEY and SVGAGI. The CDR3 loop spans 14 amino acids. The CDR3 protein is CASSSERWTGELFF. In nucleotides, the CDR3 is TGTGCCAGCAGTTCCGAGAGGTGGACCGGGGAGCTGTTTTTT.

The chain recombines TRBV15 with TRBJ2-1; 9 bases are a match to TRBD2. Germline trimming cut 0 bases from V and 4 bases from J; bases unmatched to any gene: 4. The CDR3 has 16 residues. Germline V gene sequence: CDR1 LNHNV, CDR2 YYDKDF (reference sequence). The CDR3 coding sequence is TGTGCCACCAGCAGAGATCATGCGGGAGGGTACAATGAGCAGTTCTTC. Its protein is CATSRDHAGGYNEQFF.

In the case of this clonotype: Just one base apart from a much larger clone, this may be a read error. The chain is built from TRBV20-1 and TRBJ1-1; 8 nucleotides agree with TRBD1. With 4 bases clipped from V and 3 bases from J, the junction kept 1 base outside the gene matches. There are 12 residues in the CDR3. CDR1 is DFQATT, CDR2 SNEGSKA, per germline (reference sequence). The chain's CDR3 is CSAKQGDTEAFF. The CDR3 nucleotides are TGCAGTGCTAAACAGGGGGACACTGAAGCTTTCTTT.

This clonotype has just a few counts. The rearrangement uses TRBV11-2 and TRBJ2-6; D unresolved. Trimming cost V 8 bases and J 1 base, with 9 bases left between them. CDR1 SGHAT and CDR2 FQNNGV come from the germline V gene. This CDR3 contains 14 residues. CDR3 in amino acids: CASARPSGANVLTF. The CDR3 coding sequence is TGTGCCAGCGCCCGCCCGTCTGGGGCCAACGTCCTGACTTTC. Together with reference TRBV11-2 and TRBJ2-6, the CDR3 gives the full variable domain: EAGVAQSPRYKIIEKRQSVAFWCNPISGHATLYWYQQILGQGPKLLIQFQNNGVVDDSQLPKDRFSAERLKGVDSTLKIQPAKLEDSAVYLCASARPSGANVLTFGAGSRLTVL.

With regard to this clonotype: Since no conserved phenylalanine or tryptophan closes the CDR3, a read error is the likely cause. The CDR3 sequence is CASSFGGANEQYL. The CDR3 region has the DNA TGTGCAAGCAGTTTTGGCGGGGCAAACGAGCAGTACTTA. The chain couples TRBV12-3 or TRBV12-4 to TRBJ2-7; TRBD2 is a possible D gene (6 bases). The CDR3 extends over 13 amino acids.

This clonotype was seen more than once but under ten times. At one of its ends the junction is not consistent with the germline gene, which may arise from a read error. V usage is TRBV6-5 and J usage is TRBJ2-3; no firm D call. The germline V gene encodes CDR1 MNHEY and CDR2 SVGAGI. The CDR3 has 12 amino acids. CDR3 sequence: CASNYNFDTQYF. The DNA of the CDR3 is TGTGCCAGCAATTACAACTTCGATACGCAGTATTTT.

On this clonotype itself: Just one base apart from a much larger clone, this may be a read error. This chain uses TRBV4-2 with TRBJ1-1; D gene ambiguous. The germline CDR1 and CDR2 sequences are LGHNA and YNFKEQ. Trimming removed 1 base from V and 4 bases from J, with 13 bases in between. The CDR3 is 15 residues long. In DNA, the CDR3 is TGTGCCAGCAGCCAAGGAAAGGACCGGGGCACTGAAGCTTTCTTT. This gives the protein CASSQGKDRGTEAFF.

The chain recombines TRBV20-1 with TRBJ2-7, with a possible D match to TRBD2 (5 bases). CDR3 length: 13 residues. Germline loops: CDR1 DFQATT, CDR2 SNEGSKA (reference sequence). The germline V and J ends were trimmed by 1 base and 11 bases, with 18 bases remaining between them. CDR3 in DNA: TGCAGTGCTAGAGGAGCGGCCCTGGGAGAGGAGTACTTC. It codes for CSARGAALGEEYF.

Worth noting for this clonotype: An end of the junction does not agree with germline; a read error may underlie this. V gene TRBV11-2 combines with J gene TRBJ2-3; D not certain. The CDR3 contains 15 residues. Germline values: CDR1 SGHAT, CDR2 FQNNGV. This chain's CDR3 is CASSPDQSGIDTQYF. In DNA form, the CDR3 reads TGTGCCAGCAGCCCGGACCAATCGGGCATAGATACTCAGTATTTT. Full variable domain (rest looked up from reference TRBV11-2 and TRBJ2-3): EAGVAQSPRYKIIEKRQSVAFWCNPISGHATLYWYQQILGQGPKLLIQFQNNGVVDDSQLPKDRFSAERLKGVDSTLKIQPAKLEDSAVYLCASSPDQSGIDTQYFGPGTRLTVL.

This clonotype has only one observation. Relative to the germline gene, one junction end is altered; a read error may explain this. This rearrangement joins TRBV24-1 to TRBJ2-5; D not certain. Germline CDR1 is KGHDR and CDR2 is SFDVKD. This CDR3 is 16 amino acids long. The chain's CDR3 is CAISDLHKGNEETRYF. As DNA, the CDR3 is TGTGCCATCAGCGATTTGCACAAGGGAAACGAAGAAACCCGGTACTTC.

Details on this clonotype: One junction end disagrees with the germline gene, perhaps due to a read error. The CDR3 region has the DNA TGTAGCATTGCGGCATCCAGCGACCGCACAGATACGCAGTATTTT. Translation: CSIAASSDRTDTQYF. This chain joins TRBV29-1 and TRBJ2-3; unclear D gene. Germline V gene sequence: CDR1 SQVTM, CDR2 ANQGSEA. There are 15 residues in the CDR3.

This clonotype has only a few counts. A much more abundant neighbour one base away suggests this may be a read error. The J gene is TRBJ1-5, the V gene TRBV12-3 or TRBV12-4; no clear D gene. Matching the DNA end better, TRBJ2-3 makes the J call doubtful. The CDR3 runs to 11 residues. CDR3 sequence (DNA): TGTGCCAGCAGTTCGGGTCAGCCCCAGTATTTT. It yields the protein CASSSGQPQYF.

As regards this clonotype: The conserved closing phenylalanine or tryptophan is absent in this CDR3, likely reflecting a read error. The chain employs TRBV20-1 and TRBJ2-1; 10 bases are a match to TRBD2. The J segment lost 5 bases and the V segment lost 3 bases, leaving 10 bases of the junction unmatched. The CDR3 covers 16 residues. Germline V CDR1 and CDR2: DFQATT, SNEGSKA (reference sequence). CDR3 in DNA: TGCAGTGCTAGGCCTCGAAGGACTAGCGGAAACAATGAGCAGTTCTAC. This encodes CSARPRRTSGNNEQFY.

The sample holds many counts of this clonotype. V is TRBV20-1 and J is TRBJ1-5; the match to TRBD1 covers 7 bases. Germline loops: CDR1 DFQATT, CDR2 SNEGSKA (reference sequence). With V trimmed by 8 bases and J by 0 bases, 7 bases remained unmatched. CDR3 length: 14 amino acids. CDR3 protein: CSCRDSNSNQPQHF. In DNA, the CDR3 is TGCAGTTGCCGGGACAGCAATAGCAATCAGCCCCAGCATTTT.

Only a few counts were recorded for this clonotype. The conserved closing phenylalanine or tryptophan is absent in this CDR3, likely reflecting a read error. The chain is built from TRBV6-5 and TRBJ2-7; TRBD1 aligns across 8 bases. The CDR3 totals 14 residues. V lost 4 bases to trimming and J lost 6 bases; unmatched junction nucleotides: 8. Germline V lookup: CDR1 MNHEY, CDR2 SVGAGI. For the CDR3, the DNA is TGTGCCAGCAGTTTACAGGGGGTTCTAGGCGAGCAGTACTTA. Translating gives CASSLQGVLGEQYL.

The chain recombines TRBV5-7 with TRBJ2-3; a possible D gene is TRBD1 (6 bases). TRBV5-7 is treated as an ORF (open reading frame) with a function not yet certain. The CDR3 contains 15 residues. V was pared by 4 bases and J by 7 bases, with 19 bases between. CDR3 loop: CASSGDWGHGHTQYF. DNA for the CDR3: TGTGCCAGCAGCGGGGATTGGGGGCACGGACATACGCAGTATTTT.

The sample holds one count of this clonotype. A junction boundary mismatches the germline segment, possibly from a read error. The genes are TRBV20-1 and TRBJ1-5; the D is unclear. The length of the CDR3 is 13 residues. The germline V gene has CDR1 DFQATT and CDR2 SNEGSKA (reference sequence). The CDR3 sequence: CRARVVVDQPHHF. CDR3 bases: TGCCGTGCTAGAGTGGTGGTGGATCAGCCCCACCATTTT.